This T cell receptor beta chain was captured in a study of response to subunit inactivated influenza vaccine. TCRdb re-derived calls from the RT-PCR reads in MiXCR, one entry per CDR3 protein. Here the sample spans hundreds of thousands of distinct CDR3 sequences, 15% to 18% being singletons. Germline lookup yields CDR1 MNHEY and CDR2 SVGEGT. CDR3 length: 14 amino acids. V was trimmed by 3 bases and J by 0 bases, leaving 8 bases between them. This receptor was obtained from a middle-aged man who received an inactivated influenza vaccine. The sample was PBMCs from blood, taken approximately 13 days after vaccination. The gene calls are TRBV6-2 or TRBV6-3 and TRBJ1-1; D is unresolved. CDR3 protein: CASSYRQLNTEAFF. In DNA form, the CDR3 reads TGTGCCAGCAGTTATCGACAACTGAACACTGAAGCTTTCTTT.